The T cell receptor beta chain described here comes from a study of persistence of HIV-infected CD4 T cells. This was the immunoSEQ version 4 assay in survey mode. Here immunoSEQ multiplex PCR was the method, and the copy in TCRdb shows in-frame clones only, minus some. Here the sample spans 40,000 to 50,000 clones, around 75% being singletons. About this clone: No antigen is known for it.

Findings and limits, study-wide: TCR oligoclonality correlated with proviral oligoclonality in the same sorted populations.

Lysates of CMV-infected fibroblasts at 8 to 10 ug/mL stimulated these cells. Sorted nonresponding memory CD4+ T cells were CD40L-negative, CD69-negative, CD45RO-high. Donors had CD4+ T cell counts above 400 cells/uL and were CMV-seropositive. This CDR3 has 14 residues. Deletions cut 5 bases from V and 7 bases from J, with 17 bases between. Germline V lookup: CDR1 LGHNA, CDR2 YNFKEQ. The material sequenced was CD4+ T cells sorted from PBMCs after roughly 18-hour stimulation, taken from a patient who received antiretroviral therapy. V is TRBV4-2 and J is TRBJ1-2; perhaps TRBD1 as D (6 bases). This sequence originates from an adult man with HIV who was CMV-seropositive. CDR3 loop: CASSGQSWESGYTF. The CDR3 DNA is TGTGCCAGCAGCGGACAGTCATGGGAAAGTGGCTACACCTTC.